Below, 17 T cell receptor beta chains from the same sample are listed, as sequenced in a study of shared clonotypes between healthy human individuals (dated by TCRdb to about 2020). Library preparation was by the immunoSEQ multiplex PCR assay. Drawn from immuneACCESS, this table holds only the in-frame rearrangements with V and J called that TCRdb kept. Clones are partly lost; checked studies trace under half to an unresolved V gene and leave the rest unexplained. For this sample the table gives 2 million or so clones, of which 85% to 95% were detected only once. More than 0.1% of the sample lies in the top ten. Sequencing was done on a sample of naive CD4+ T cells sorted from blood. The label giving this sample's cell subset or site can be read as: CD45RA+ positively selected. The receptors shown here come from a man aged 18 to 30 in good health.

This chain uses TRBV4-3 with TRBJ2-1; D is ambiguous. The CDR3 is 14 residues long. CDR1 LGHNA and CDR2 YSLEER come from the germline V gene. The germline V and J ends were trimmed by 8 bases and 9 bases, with 20 bases remaining between them. CDR3 bases: TGCGCCAGCCAAGCGTTCTCCCCGGGCGGTGAGCAGTTCTTC. Amino acid sequence: CASQAFSPGGEQFF.

This clone was seen a single time. The V gene is TRBV7-8, the J gene TRBJ2-1; D is possibly TRBD1 (6 bases). Looked up from germline, CDR1 is SGHVS and CDR2 is FQNEAQ. This CDR3 comprises 14 residues. With 1 base removed from V and 7 bases from J, the gap between germline ends came to 11 bases. As DNA, the CDR3 is TGTGCCAGCAGCTTAGAGGGCAGGGGAAATGAGCAGTTCTTC. Its protein is CASSLEGRGNEQFF.

This chain joins TRBV2 and TRBJ1-2; 7 positions match TRBD1. The CDR3 contains 15 residues. J was trimmed by 8 bases and V by 5 bases; bases with no gene match: 14. Germline-derived CDR1 and CDR2 are SNHLY and FYNNEI. This CDR3 is CASSQNIPGQTGYTF. The DNA for the CDR3 is TGTGCCAGCAGTCAAAATATTCCGGGACAGACGGGCTACACCTTC.

This clone occurred a few times. The V call is TRBV25-1, the J call TRBJ1-6; no reliable D call. Germline V gene data show CDR1 as MGHDK and CDR2 as SYGVNS. Trimming pared 2 bases from V and 6 bases from J, leaving 14 bases between. CDR3 length: 16 residues. CDR3 nucleotides: TGTGCCAGCAGTGAACGAAGGGTGCGGGGTAATTCACCCCTCCACTTT. Amino acids: CASSERRVRGNSPLHF.

On this clone: Other DNA sequences from this sample encode an identical CDR3 as well. J is TRBJ1-1 and V is TRBV7-2; D gene uncertain. V lost 2 bases and J lost 6, with 10 bases in between. Germline CDR1 and CDR2: SGHTA and FQGNSA. CDR3 length: 13 residues. CDR3 protein: CASSLRTGSEAFF. CDR3 bases: TGTGCCAGCAGCTTAAGGACGGGGTCTGAAGCTTTCTTT.

The chain has TRBV5-4 and TRBJ2-2, with TRBD2 matching over 14 bases. Germline V gives CDR1 SGHNT, CDR2 YYREEE (reference sequence). Trimming removed 4 bases from V and 5 bases from J; junction bases left unmatched: 7. CDR3 length equals 17 residues. The CDR3 DNA reads TGTGCCAGCAGCGTAGGACTAGCGGGGGGCGGAACCGGGGAGCTGTTTTTT. The encoded protein is CASSVGLAGGGTGELFF.

The genes are TRBV30 and TRBJ2-7, with TRBD1 identical over 10 bases. Trimming removed 5 bases from V and 7 bases from J; junction bases left unmatched: 8. The germline CDR1 and CDR2 sequences are GTSNPN and SVGIG (reference sequence). This CDR3 region has 13 residues. The CDR3 nucleotides are TGTGCCTGGGTGCGACAGGGGGCTAGAGAGCAGTACTTC. Its protein is CAWVRQGAREQYF.

The chain combines TRBV9 with TRBJ2-7; TRBD2 might be the D (5 bases). Germline lookup yields CDR1 SGDLS and CDR2 YYNGEE. The V end lost 8 bases, the J end lost 2 bases, and 17 bases lay between the germline ends. The CDR3 totals 14 residues. The CDR3: CARGRRAMTYEQYF. CDR3 sequence (DNA): TGTGCCAGGGGGAGAAGGGCGATGACCTACGAGCAGTACTTC.

The CDR3 spells CASSLVAGGGVTQYF. For the CDR3, the DNA is TGTGCCAGCAGCTTGGTTGCGGGAGGTGGTGTGACCCAGTACTTC. The chain combines TRBV5-6 with TRBJ2-5; 8 bases are a match to TRBD2. This CDR3 spans 15 amino acids. J lost 7 bases, V lost 0 bases, and 8 bases had no gene match. Germline CDR1 is SGHDT and CDR2 is YYEEEE.

The chain joins TRBV4-1 to TRBJ1-3; unclear D gene. The V and J ends lost 5 bases and 0 bases respectively, with 23 bases between them. This CDR3 comprises 19 residues. The V gene's germline CDR1 is MGHRA and CDR2 YSYEKL. The CDR3 bases are TGCGCCAGCAGCGTATGGCCTAAGAGCAAGGTGAGCTCTGGAAACACCATATATTTT. It encodes CASSVWPKSKVSSGNTIYF.

V is TRBV5-4 and J is TRBJ2-5; D gene uncertain. The germline V and J ends were trimmed by 4 bases and 1 base, with 8 bases remaining between them. The CDR3 totals 13 residues. Germline V gene sequence: CDR1 SGHNT, CDR2 YYREEE (reference sequence). CDR3 in amino acids: CASSHAIQETQYF. The CDR3 DNA is TGTGCCAGCAGCCACGCTATCCAAGAGACCCAGTACTTC.

This chain joins TRBV10-3 and TRBJ1-3, with D unclear. This CDR3 comprises 12 residues. V was pared by 7 bases and J by 2 bases, with 6 bases between. The V gene's germline CDR1 is ENHRY and CDR2 SYGVKD. The CDR3 DNA sequence: TGTGCCATCACGACGGCTGGAAACACCATATATTTT. Translating it yields CAITTAGNTIYF.

The chain employs TRBV18 and TRBJ2-7, with D unresolved. V lost 2 bases, J lost 2 bases, and 7 bases lay in between. This CDR3 contains 13 residues. Per the germline V gene, CDR1 is KGHSH and CDR2 is LQKENI. The CDR3 reads CASSPVETYEQYF. The CDR3 nucleotides are TGTGCCAGCTCACCAGTCGAGACCTACGAGCAGTACTTC.

This sequence joins TRBV30 and TRBJ2-7, with 8 bases fitting TRBD2. The DNA end favors TRBJ2-5, so the J call may be wrong. Germline CDR1 and CDR2: GTSNPN and SVGIG (reference sequence). The length of the CDR3 is 14 residues. The CDR3 coding sequence is TGTGCCTGGAGCAAAGGGACTAGCCAAGAGACCCAGTACTTC. Translated: CAWSKGTSQETQYF.

This clone was observed a few times. The V call is TRBV30, the J call TRBJ1-1, with D possibly TRBD1 on 6 matching bases. Germline V CDR1 and CDR2: GTSNPN, SVGIG (reference sequence). V gave up 0 bases and J gave up 0 bases, with 14 bases separating them. The CDR3 spans 16 residues. In DNA form, the CDR3 reads TGTGCCTGGAGTGTACGGGGCAGGGGCATGAACACTGAAGCTTTCTTT. This gives the protein CAWSVRGRGMNTEAFF. Supplemented by reference TRBV30 and TRBJ1-1, the full variable domain reads SQTIHQWPATLVQPVGSPLSLECTVEGTSNPNLYWYRQAAGRGLQLLFYSVGIGQISSEVPQNLSASRPQDRQFILSSKKLLLSDSGFYLCAWSVRGRGMNTEAFFGQGTRLTVV.

In the case of this clone: Germline is not matched at one junction end, which may reflect a read error. This chain joins TRBV28 and TRBJ1-6, with D perhaps TRBD1 (6 bases). The CDR3 length is 14 residues. Germline V gene sequence: CDR1 MDHEN, CDR2 SYDVKM. The CDR3 bases are TGTGTCAGCAGTCAACAGGGCTCCGGTTCACCCCTCCACTTT. Its protein is CVSSQQGSGSPLHF.

The rearrangement joins TRBV2 to TRBJ2-3; a possible D gene is TRBD1 (5 bases). V lost 6 bases to trimming and J lost 5 bases, with 18 bases between them. This CDR3 has 15 residues. The germline V gene has CDR1 SNHLY and CDR2 FYNNEI. The chain's CDR3 is CASSRWGGREDTQYF. CDR3 nucleotide sequence: TGTGCCAGCAGCCGGTGGGGCGGTAGAGAAGATACGCAGTATTTT.